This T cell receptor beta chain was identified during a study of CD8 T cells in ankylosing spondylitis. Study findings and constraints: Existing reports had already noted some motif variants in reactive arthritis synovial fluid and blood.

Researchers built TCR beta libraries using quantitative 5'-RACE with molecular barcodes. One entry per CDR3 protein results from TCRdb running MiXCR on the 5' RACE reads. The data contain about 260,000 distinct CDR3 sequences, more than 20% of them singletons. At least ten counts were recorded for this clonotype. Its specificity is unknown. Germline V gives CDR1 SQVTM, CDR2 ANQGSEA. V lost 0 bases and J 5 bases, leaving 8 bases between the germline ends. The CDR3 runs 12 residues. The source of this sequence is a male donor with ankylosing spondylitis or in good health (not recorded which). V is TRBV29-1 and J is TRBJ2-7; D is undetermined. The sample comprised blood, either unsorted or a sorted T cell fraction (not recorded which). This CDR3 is CSVEDAENEQYF. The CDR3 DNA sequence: TGCAGCGTTGAAGATGCGGAGAACGAGCAGTACTTC.